A selection of T cell receptor beta chains follows, all from one sample in a study of blood T cells in healthy people across ages. TCRdb called the 5' RACE reads again in MiXCR, with one record for every CDR3 protein. The sample contains 1,500,000 or so distinct CDR3 sequences, approximately 59% of which appear only once. Sequences were obtained from blood. The receptor source for this set is a man aged 18 to 29 in good health. The CDR3 runs from the conserved cysteine through the conserved F or W. A D gene is named only where the DNA matches it firmly. The size field is filled for only some rows; it gives once, few, many or a size class.

size: .
J: TRBJ2-1
D: .
V: TRBV20-1
DNA: TGCAGTCCTAAGACAGGCACCTACAATGAGCAGTTCTTC
CDR3: CSPKTGTYNEQFF

size: .
J: TRBJ2-5
D: .
V: TRBV14
DNA: TGTGCCAGCCACCCAAATCGGAGGGCCGGAATAGAGACCCAGTACTTC
CDR3: CASHPNRRAGIETQYF

size: .
J: TRBJ1-1
D: .
V: TRBV3-1
DNA: TGTGCCAGCAGCCAACTTGGAAACACTGAAGCTTTCTTT
CDR3: CASSQLGNTEAFF

size: .
J: TRBJ2-7
D: TRBD2
V: TRBV2
DNA: TGTGCCAGCAGTGACCCATCGGGGGGGTACGAGCAGTACTTC
CDR3: CASSDPSGGYEQYF

size: .
J: TRBJ1-1
D: .
V: TRBV12-3/TRBV12-4
DNA: TGTGCCAGCAGTCCCCGGCCGAGGAACACTGAAGCTTTCTTT
CDR3: CASSPRPRNTEAFF

size: .
J: TRBJ1-6
D: .
V: TRBV4-2
DNA: TGTGCCAGCAGCCAAGGGTCCGTAATCTCCTATAATTCACCCCTCCACTTT
CDR3: CASSQGSVISYNSPLHF

size: .
J: TRBJ2-3
D: TRBD2
V: TRBV6-2/TRBV6-3
DNA: TGTGCCAGCAGTCCTAGCGGGGTCAGCACAGATACGCAGTATTTT
CDR3: CASSPSGVSTDTQYF

size: few
J: TRBJ2-3
D: .
V: TRBV29-1
DNA: TGCAGTGCCAAGGGGGGAGCCGTGTTTTCTAGCACAGATACGCAGTATTTT
CDR3: CSAKGGAVFSSTDTQYF

size: .
J: TRBJ1-6
D: .
V: TRBV6-1
DNA: TGTGCCAGCAATCAGGGACCCCTTTCACCCCTCCACTTT
CDR3: CASNQGPLSPLHF

size: few
J: TRBJ1-5
D: .
V: TRBV20-1
DNA: TGCAGTGCTCACTATAGCAATCAGCCCCAGCATTTT
CDR3: CSAHYSNQPQHF

size: .
J: TRBJ2-3
D: TRBD2
V: TRBV7-8
DNA: TGTGCCAGCAGCTCCCTTACTGAAGCGGGAAAGGATACGCAGTATTTT
CDR3: CASSSLTEAGKDTQYF

size: .
J: TRBJ2-7
D: .
V: TRBV25-1
DNA: TGTGCCAGCAGTAGCCCGGGAGAGTTATCAGGGCAGTACTTC
CDR3: CASSSPGELSGQYF

size: .
J: TRBJ2-2
D: .
V: TRBV25-1
DNA: TGTGCCAGCACCGAGTCTCCAGGGGAGGCCGGGGAGCTGTTTTTT
CDR3: CASTESPGEAGELFF

size: .
J: TRBJ2-1
D: .
V: TRBV9
DNA: TGTGCCAGCAGCGTAGAGGGCAGGGTCCATGAGCAGTTCTTC
CDR3: CASSVEGRVHEQFF

size: few
J: TRBJ2-3
D: .
V: TRBV29-1
DNA: TGCAGCGTTGTAGGGGACCTACGGGGAGATACGCAGTATTTT
CDR3: CSVVGDLRGDTQYF

size: few
J: TRBJ2-7
D: .
V: TRBV29-1
DNA: TGCAGCGCGGATGCGGACTTTAATGAGCAGTACTTC
CDR3: CSADADFNEQYF

size: .
J: TRBJ2-7
D: .
V: TRBV4-2
DNA: TGTGCCAGCAGCAGCCCTCGGGCCTCCTACAATGAGCAGTACTTC
CDR3: CASSSPRASYNEQYF

size: few
J: TRBJ1-3
D: .
V: TRBV28
DNA: TGTGCCAGCAGTCCGGACACTGGAAACACCATATATTTT
CDR3: CASSPDTGNTIYF

size: .
J: TRBJ2-3
D: TRBD2
V: TRBV29-1
DNA: TGCAGCGCTAACGCCGGGCGGGGGGGCTCGGATACGCAGTATTTT
CDR3: CSANAGRGGSDTQYF

size: .
J: TRBJ1-4
D: .
V: TRBV2
DNA: TGTGCCAGCAGTGAAAAGATGGAAAAACTGTTTTTT
CDR3: CASSEKMEKLFF

size: .
J: TRBJ1-6
D: .
V: TRBV12-5
DNA: TGTGCTAGTGCCCCAGTTTCAGGGCCTGCTTCACCCCTCCACTTT
CDR3: CASAPVSGPASPLHF

size: .
J: TRBJ2-7
D: TRBD1
V: TRBV27
DNA: TGTGCCAGCAGTTGGGGGGACAGGAGCTCCTACGAGCAGTACTTC
CDR3: CASSWGDRSSYEQYF

size: .
J: TRBJ2-1
D: .
V: TRBV4-2
DNA: TGTGCCAGCAGCCAAGATCGCGGGGTTGAGAACAATGAGCAGTTCTTC
CDR3: CASSQDRGVENNEQFF

size: .
J: TRBJ2-6
D: .
V: TRBV6-2/TRBV6-3
DNA: TGTGCCAGCACCCTGACTGGGGCCAACGTCCTGACTTTC
CDR3: CASTLTGANVLTF

size: .
J: TRBJ2-1
D: TRBD1
V: TRBV7-2
DNA: TGTGCCAGCAGCCAGGGGGTCAGCTGGACAGGGGCATACAATGAGCAGTTCTTC
CDR3: CASSQGVSWTGAYNEQFF

size: .
J: TRBJ2-7
D: .
V: TRBV27
DNA: TGTGCCAGCAGTACCAGATCCTACAATGAGCAGTACTTC
CDR3: CASSTRSYNEQYF

size: once
J: TRBJ2-2
D: .
V: TRBV27
DNA: TGTGCCAGCCAGGGACAGAACACCGGGGAGCTGTTTTTT
CDR3: CASQGQNTGELFF

size: many
J: TRBJ2-7
D: .
V: TRBV14
DNA: TGTGCCAGCAGCCAAGCTCTCGAGCAGTACTTC
CDR3: CASSQALEQYF

size: .
J: TRBJ1-1
D: TRBD1
V: TRBV5-1
DNA: TGCGCCAGCAGCCCGGGACAGGGACGAGTGAACACTGAAGCTTTCTTT
CDR3: CASSPGQGRVNTEAFF

size: .
J: TRBJ2-1
D: TRBD2
V: TRBV4-2
DNA: TGTGCCAGCAGCCAAGATCAGCGGGGGAGTTGGAACGAGCAGTTCTTC
CDR3: CASSQDQRGSWNEQFF

size: .
J: TRBJ2-1
D: .
V: TRBV2
DNA: TGTGCCAGCACCAGGGTCGTGAGCTACAATGAGCAGTTCTTC
CDR3: CASTRVVSYNEQFF

size: .
J: TRBJ1-2
D: .
V: TRBV11-2
DNA: TGTGCCAGCAGCTTTTTTTTGGACGGAGGCACATCTAACTATGGCTACACCTTC
CDR3: CASSFFLDGGTSNYGYTF

size: .
J: TRBJ2-7
D: .
V: TRBV27
DNA: TGTGCCAGCAGTTTAAGCTCAGGGACGGGATGGGAGCAGTACTTC
CDR3: CASSLSSGTGWEQYF

size: few
J: TRBJ2-7
D: .
V: TRBV29-1
DNA: TGCAGCGTTGAAGGGCGGAACTACGAGCAGTACTTC
CDR3: CSVEGRNYEQYF

size: .
J: TRBJ2-7
D: TRBD1
V: TRBV28
DNA: TGTGCCAGCAGGGCTCGGGACAGGGGGTACGAGCAGTACTTC
CDR3: CASRARDRGYEQYF

size: .
J: TRBJ1-1
D: TRBD1
V: TRBV29-1
DNA: TGCAGCGTTTTCGATCCGGGACAGCTGAACACTGAAGCTTTCTTT
CDR3: CSVFDPGQLNTEAFF

size: .
J: TRBJ1-4
D: .
V: TRBV12-1
DNA: TGTGCCAGCAGCTTTCACGGGGAGGCACGAGAAAAACTGTTTTTT
CDR3: CASSFHGEAREKLFF

size: few
J: TRBJ2-5
D: .
V: TRBV15
DNA: TGTGCCACCAGCAGAGGAAGGACAGAGTCGCAAGAGACCCAGTACTTC
CDR3: CATSRGRTESQETQYF

size: .
J: TRBJ2-1
D: .
V: TRBV29-1
DNA: TGCAGCGTTGTGGTGGGGCCACGAGTCAATGAGCAGTTCTTC
CDR3: CSVVVGPRVNEQFF

size: few
J: TRBJ2-1
D: TRBD2
V: TRBV11-2
DNA: TGTGCCAGCAGCTTAGGAGGCGGGGGGGCTCTTTACAATGAGCAGTTCTTC
CDR3: CASSLGGGGALYNEQFF

size: .
J: TRBJ1-2
D: .
V: TRBV10-3
DNA: TGTGCCATCGCACAGGGCCTCCTTAACTATGGCTACACCTTC
CDR3: CAIAQGLLNYGYTF

size: few
J: TRBJ2-7
D: .
V: TRBV20-1
DNA: TGCAGTGTCCCAGCAGGGGACGGAGTTTTATACGAGCAGTACTTC
CDR3: CSVPAGDGVLYEQYF

size: .
J: TRBJ2-3
D: TRBD2
V: TRBV20-1
DNA: TGCAGTGCTAGAGGGTGGATAGCGGGGGAAACTAGCACAGATACGCAGTATTTT
CDR3: CSARGWIAGETSTDTQYF

size: .
J: TRBJ2-7
D: TRBD2
V: TRBV27
DNA: TGTGCCAGCCTTGCTAGCGGGAGCTACTACGAGCAGTACTTC
CDR3: CASLASGSYYEQYF

size: few
J: TRBJ2-5
D: TRBD1
V: TRBV27
DNA: TGTGCCAGCAGTGTAACAGGGGGTAGTAGAGAGACCCAGTACTTC
CDR3: CASSVTGGSRETQYF

size: .
J: TRBJ2-7
D: .
V: TRBV11-2
DNA: TGTGCCAGCAGTGAAGTTCCGGCCTACGAGCAGTACTTC
CDR3: CASSEVPAYEQYF

size: .
J: TRBJ2-3
D: TRBD2
V: TRBV27
DNA: TGTGCCAGCAGTAGACGCCAGCCCCCGGGACTAGCGGAGAGAAATACGCAGTATTTT
CDR3: CASSRRQPPGLAERNTQYF

size: .
J: TRBJ1-4
D: TRBD1
V: TRBV6-6
DNA: TGTGCCAGCAGTCCCCTTCCGGGGACAGAGAGGGAAAAACTGTTTTTT
CDR3: CASSPLPGTEREKLFF

size: .
J: TRBJ2-7
D: .
V: TRBV29-1
DNA: TGCAGCGTCACAACCACTAGCTTCGGAGGCGAGCAGTACTTC
CDR3: CSVTTTSFGGEQYF

size: .
J: TRBJ1-2
D: .
V: TRBV25-1
DNA: TGTGCCAGCAGTGAATTGACCAAGGGAGGCGGCTACACCTTC
CDR3: CASSELTKGGGYTF

size: .
J: TRBJ1-4
D: .
V: TRBV27
DNA: TGTGCCAGCAGTTTAAGCGGGAGGGCTAATGAAAAACTGTTTTTT
CDR3: CASSLSGRANEKLFF

size: .
J: TRBJ2-1
D: TRBD2
V: TRBV9
DNA: TGTGCCAGCAGCGTAGCGAGCGGGAGTAGGAATGAGCAGTTCTTC
CDR3: CASSVASGSRNEQFF

size: .
J: TRBJ2-4
D: .
V: TRBV9
DNA: TGTGCCAGCAGCGTAGATCTAGCAAGGGAGCAGTACTTC
CDR3: CASSVDLAREQYF

size: .
J: TRBJ2-7
D: .
V: TRBV20-1
DNA: TGCAGTGCCCTGCCCCCGACCCTCTACGAGCAGTACTTC
CDR3: CSALPPTLYEQYF

size: .
J: TRBJ2-7
D: TRBD2
V: TRBV20-1
DNA: TGCAGTGCCATAAGCGGGGGCTACGAGCAGTACTTC
CDR3: CSAISGGYEQYF